The sequence of this TCR beta chain was determined in a study of T cell repertoires in cytomegalovirus infection (dated by TCRdb to between 2018 and 2021). For context, the study as a whole: The HLA type of each donor mattered for the analysis, because public TCR beta signatures pointed to carriage of CMV infection along with the matching HLA type.

Comment on this clonotype: Its antigen is currently not known. No per-base quality is available; no much larger clone lies one base away.

TCRdb lists the instrument as Illumina HiSeq 1500. TCRdb ran its own pipeline on the public reads, namely fastp trimming at Q25 and MiXCR clone calling, and kept in-frame beta chains. All rows with the same CDR3 protein become a single entry with the most common DNA and genes. The sample yields around 70,000 distinct CDR3 sequences; 3% to 4% were counted once. Clones ranked in the top ten supply around 21% of the sample. The paper as a whole reports these results and caveats: In both this cohort and an independent roughly 400-donor cohort, the cumulative frequency of public TCR beta family members distinguished carriers of CMV infection plus the relevant HLA type. The ex vivo response was dominated by HLA-C-restricted CMV-specific TCR beta clonotypes, and the single most frequent clonotype in two of eight donors was supplied by these HLA-C-restricted clonotypes.

The CDR3 starts with the cysteine, ends with the phenylalanine, and has 12 residues. CDR3 DNA only is kept here, 36 bases in frame from base 1. Relative to germline, V is 8 bases shorter and J is 1 base shorter, with 8 bases between their ends. The V and J genes are TRBV12-3 or TRBV12-4 and TRBJ1-1, with the D gene not clear enough to name. The specimen sequenced was PBMCs. This receptor was taken from a human donor in good health (CMV status not recorded). Some clones in this sample may be carry-over from other donors' samples. At the DNA level, the sequence is TGTGCCAGCCAGCGGGGGAACACTGAAGCTTTCTTT. It is translated as CASQRGNTEAFF.